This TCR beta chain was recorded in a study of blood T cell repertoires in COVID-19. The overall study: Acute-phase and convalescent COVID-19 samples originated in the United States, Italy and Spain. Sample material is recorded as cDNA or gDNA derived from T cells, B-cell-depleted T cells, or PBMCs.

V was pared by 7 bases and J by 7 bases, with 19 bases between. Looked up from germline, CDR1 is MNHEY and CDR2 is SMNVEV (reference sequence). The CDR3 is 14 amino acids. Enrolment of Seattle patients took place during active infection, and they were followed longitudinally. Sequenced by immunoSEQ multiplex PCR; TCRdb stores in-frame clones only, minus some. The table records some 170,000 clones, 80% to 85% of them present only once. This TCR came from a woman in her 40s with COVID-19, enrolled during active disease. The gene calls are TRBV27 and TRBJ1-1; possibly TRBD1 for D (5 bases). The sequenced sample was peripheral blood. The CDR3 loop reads CASTRPFSDSEAFF. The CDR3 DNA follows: TGTGCCAGCACGAGACCGTTTAGTGACAGTGAAGCTTTCTTT.